The T cell receptor beta chain described here comes from a study of post-analysis software for immune sequencing data (dated by TCRdb to about 2015). For the study in its entirety: Recorded disease courses included relapsing-remitting, secondary progressive and progressive-relapsing multiple sclerosis, with some patients lacking subtype annotation. The patient repertoires were set against 10 or so previously published healthy control repertoires from donors whose ages ranged from roughly 6 to 27 years. A subset of samples was prepared in parallel using single-end sample barcoding, then pooled and co-amplified after Illumina adapter ligation. What the research found in general, with its limitations: Compared with controls, multiple sclerosis patients had significantly lower normalized Chao1 diversity, a finding suggesting substantial peripheral T-cell clonal expansion. The control group was slightly older than the multiple sclerosis patient group. Significantly higher frequencies in patients than in controls were found for roughly 5 TRBV segments, including TRBV5-6, TRBV5-1 and TRBV20-1. When samples were clustered directly using the F measure, samples prepared in the same batch co-clustered strongly, which prompted a batch-effect correction.

Of note for this clonotype: The specificity of this receptor is unknown. The sample holds no much larger clone one base away, and base qualities are not on file.

To demonstrate the VDJtools post-analysis software, the study profiled TCR beta repertoires from the peripheral blood of around 13 young patients with multiple sclerosis. Multiple sclerosis patients were children and adolescents aged roughly 6 to 17 years. The germline ends are 10 bases apart after V is trimmed by 2 bases and J by 4 bases. The CDR3 spans 14 residues, from the cysteine through the phenylalanine. Only the CDR3 portion is preserved as DNA: 42 bases, with reading frame beginning at the first base. Based on the germline V gene (reference sequence), the CDR1 and CDR2 sequences are SEHNR and FQNEAQ. Libraries were prepared through PCR. TCRdb records Illumina HiSeq 2500 as the sequencer. Unique molecular identifiers were incorporated into TCR beta cDNA libraries to reduce PCR and sequencing biases. Approximately 500,000 cDNA molecules were obtained per 1 to 10 million input T cells, so each molecule approximated one T cell. The same protocol used for the earlier healthy control dataset was applied to prepare and sequence the patient libraries. Samples belonging to the same batch were prepared together, multiplexed and sequenced on a shared HiSeq lane. The source study handled its data this way. Raw barcoded reads were processed with MIGEC, discarding single-read molecular identifier groups before consensus assembly and CDR3 extraction. Clonotype tables were post-analysed with VDJtools, normalizing diversity by down-sampling all datasets to the smallest sample size. To correct batch-related cross-sample contamination, repertoire overlap clustering matched CDR3 amino acid sequences but not nucleotide sequences. In-frame beta chains were kept once TCRdb had trimmed the public reads at Q25 with fastp and called clones with MiXCR. Identical CDR3 protein sequences are pooled into one entry, listed with their most common genes and DNA. What appears here as the V and J calls and clone size reflects TCRdb's work, not the paper's. In this sample the table shows hundreds of thousands of distinct CDR3 sequences, 25% to 30% of which occur a single time. Clones ranked in the top ten supply about 0.5% of the sample.

Sequenced material: blood. The sequence derives from a girl under 18 with multiple sclerosis. The chain links TRBV7-9 with TRBJ2-3; no D gene call is confident. The CDR3 is CASSLNNLADTQYF. The sequenced DNA is TGTGCCAGCAGCTTAAACAACCTGGCAGATACGCAGTATTTT.